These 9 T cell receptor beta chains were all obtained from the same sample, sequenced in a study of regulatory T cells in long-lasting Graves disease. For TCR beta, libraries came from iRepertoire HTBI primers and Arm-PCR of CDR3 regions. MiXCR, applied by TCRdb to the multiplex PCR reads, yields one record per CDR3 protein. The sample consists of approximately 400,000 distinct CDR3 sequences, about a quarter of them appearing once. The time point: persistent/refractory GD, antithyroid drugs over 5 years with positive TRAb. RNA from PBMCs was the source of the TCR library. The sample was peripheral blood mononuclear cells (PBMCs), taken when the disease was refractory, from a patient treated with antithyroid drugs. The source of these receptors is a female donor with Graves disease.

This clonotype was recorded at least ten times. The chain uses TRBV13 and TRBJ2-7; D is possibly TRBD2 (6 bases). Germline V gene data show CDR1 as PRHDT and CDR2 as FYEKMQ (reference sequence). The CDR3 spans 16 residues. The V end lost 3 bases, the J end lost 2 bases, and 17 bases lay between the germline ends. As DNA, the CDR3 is TGTGCCAGCAGCTTCTCCTCAGCGGGTCCACCCTACGAGCAGTACTTC. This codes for CASSFSSAGPPYEQYF.

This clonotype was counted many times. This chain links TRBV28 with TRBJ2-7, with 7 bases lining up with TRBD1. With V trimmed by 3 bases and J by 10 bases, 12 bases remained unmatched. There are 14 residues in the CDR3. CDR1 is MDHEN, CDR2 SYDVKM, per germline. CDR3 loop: CASSFPGQVEVQYF. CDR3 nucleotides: TGTGCCAGCAGTTTCCCAGGACAGGTCGAGGTACAGTACTTC.

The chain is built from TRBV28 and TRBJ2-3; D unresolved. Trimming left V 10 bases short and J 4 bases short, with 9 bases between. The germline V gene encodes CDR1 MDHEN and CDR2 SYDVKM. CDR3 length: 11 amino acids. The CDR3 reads CATTHSDTQYF. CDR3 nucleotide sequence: TGTGCCACTACCCACTCAGATACGCAGTATTTT. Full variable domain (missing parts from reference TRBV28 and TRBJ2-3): DVKVTQSSRYLVKRTGEKVFLECVQDMDHENMFWYRQDPGLGLRLIYFSYDVKMKEKGDIPEGYSVSREKKERFSLILESASTNQTSMYLCATTHSDTQYFGPGTRLTVL.

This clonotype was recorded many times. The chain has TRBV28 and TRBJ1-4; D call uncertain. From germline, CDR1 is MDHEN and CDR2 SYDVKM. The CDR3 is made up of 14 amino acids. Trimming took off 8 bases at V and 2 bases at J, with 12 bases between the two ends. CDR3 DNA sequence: TGTGCCAGCGGGGTTGGTGTGACTAATGAAAAACTGTTTTTT. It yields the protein CASGVGVTNEKLFF.

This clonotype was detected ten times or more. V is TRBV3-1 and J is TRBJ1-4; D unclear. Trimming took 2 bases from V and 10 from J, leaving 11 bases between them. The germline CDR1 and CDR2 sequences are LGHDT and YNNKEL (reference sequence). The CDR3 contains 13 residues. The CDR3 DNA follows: TGTGCCAGCAGCCAACAAGGCCGGGGAAAACTGTTTTTT. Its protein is CASSQQGRGKLFF. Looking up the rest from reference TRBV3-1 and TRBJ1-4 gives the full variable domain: DTAVSQTPKYLVTQMGNDKSIKCEQNLGHDTMYWYKQDSKKFLKIMFSYNNKELIINETVPNRFSPKSPDKAHLNLHINSLELGDSAVYFCASSQQGRGKLFFGSGTQLSVL.

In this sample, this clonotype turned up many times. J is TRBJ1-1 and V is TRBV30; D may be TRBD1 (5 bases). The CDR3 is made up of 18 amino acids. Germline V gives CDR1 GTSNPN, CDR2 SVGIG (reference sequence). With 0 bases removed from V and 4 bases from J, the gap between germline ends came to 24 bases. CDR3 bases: TGTGCCTGGAGTGTACTTAGACCCTTCATTGGGAGGGGCACTGAAGCTTTCTTT. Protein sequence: CAWSVLRPFIGRGTEAFF.

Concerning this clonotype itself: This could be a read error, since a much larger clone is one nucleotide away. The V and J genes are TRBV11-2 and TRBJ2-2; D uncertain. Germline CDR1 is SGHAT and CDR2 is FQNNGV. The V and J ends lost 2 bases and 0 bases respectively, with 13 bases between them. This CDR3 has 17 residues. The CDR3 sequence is CASSLRGVRPNTGELFF. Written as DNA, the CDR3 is TGTGCCAGCAGCTTACGAGGAGTCAGGCCGAACACCGGGGAGCTGTTTTTT.

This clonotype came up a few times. CDR3 coding DNA: TGTGCCAGCAGCCGCGGGTCCGCGTTGAACACTGAAGCTTTCTTT. The encoded protein is CASSRGSALNTEAFF. The gene calls are TRBV3-1 and TRBJ1-1; unclear D gene. The CDR3 sequence is 15 residues long. CDR1 is LGHDT and CDR2 is YNNKEL in the germline V gene (reference sequence). Trimming left V 4 bases short and J 0 bases short, with 12 bases between.

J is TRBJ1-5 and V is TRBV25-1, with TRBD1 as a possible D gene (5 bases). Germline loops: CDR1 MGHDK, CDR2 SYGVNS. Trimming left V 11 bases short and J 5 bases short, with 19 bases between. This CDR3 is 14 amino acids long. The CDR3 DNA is TGTGCCGGACCTTTGGGCAGGGCGGATCAGCCCCAGCATTTT. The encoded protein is CAGPLGRADQPQHF.